Below, 18 T cell receptor beta chains from the same sample are listed, as sequenced in a study of T cells after yellow fever vaccination. A single record per CDR3 protein comes from TCRdb applying MiXCR to the 5' RACE reads. The table records 450,000 to 600,000 distinct CDR3 sequences, roughly 12% of them present only once. This material consisted of PBMCs, taken on the day of the yellow fever booster vaccination. All receptors derive from a man aged 30 to 45 who received the YFV17D yellow fever vaccine.

J is TRBJ2-2 and V is TRBV29-1, with 9 bases matching TRBD1. The CDR3 extends over 16 amino acids. Germline V gene sequence: CDR1 SQVTM, CDR2 ANQGSEA. The V gene end was trimmed by 6 bases and the J gene end by 1 base; junction bases not matched to a gene: 9. The chain's CDR3 is CSVVDRGGRNTGELFF. The CDR3 bases are TGCAGCGTAGTGGACAGGGGAGGTCGGAACACCGGGGAGCTGTTTTTT.

This clonotype was detected a few times. This chain links TRBV7-3 with TRBJ2-6; no definite D call. The ends were cut back, 2 bases at V and 0 bases at J, with 8 bases in the middle. From germline, CDR1 is SGHTA and CDR2 FQGTGA. This CDR3 comprises 16 residues. This chain's CDR3 is CASSLARVSGANVLTF. In DNA, the CDR3 is TGTGCCAGCAGCTTAGCCAGAGTCTCTGGGGCCAACGTCCTGACTTTC.

This clonotype was counted between two and nine times. In DNA, the CDR3 is TGTGCCAGCAGTTTAACTAGCGGGGTCGTATACAATGAGCAGTTCTTC. It specifies CASSLTSGVVYNEQFF. The chain carries TRBV27 and TRBJ2-1; TRBD2 agrees at 10 bases. Losses at the gene ends were 2 bases for V and 4 bases for J; bases not matched to a gene: 5. Germline values: CDR1 MNHEY, CDR2 SMNVEV (reference sequence). This CDR3 comprises 16 residues.

The chain has TRBV7-6 and TRBJ1-4; 7 bases map to TRBD1. The junction had 6 bases not matched to a gene; V was cut back by 5 bases and J by 6 bases. The CDR3 has 14 residues. Germline values: CDR1 SGHVS, CDR2 FNYEAQ. CDR3 bases: TGTGCCAGCAGCCCGGGACAGCTTTATGAAAAACTGTTTTTT. Translated: CASSPGQLYEKLFF.

This clonotype has a handful of counts. The CDR3, as DNA: TGCAGTGCTAGAACTAGCGGACCCCTTACCGGGGAGCTGTTTTTT. Protein product: CSARTSGPLTGELFF. The V gene is TRBV20-1, the J gene TRBJ2-2; 8 nucleotides align to TRBD2. This CDR3 has 15 amino acids. The V segment lost 2 bases and the J segment 5 bases; nucleotides outside the gene matches: 7. Germline lookup yields CDR1 DFQATT and CDR2 SNEGSKA (reference sequence).

The sample holds a few counts of this clonotype. V usage is TRBV6-2 or TRBV6-3 and J usage is TRBJ2-3; 10 bases fit TRBD1. This CDR3 has 16 residues. V lost 6 bases to trimming and J lost 4 bases; unmatched junction nucleotides: 10. CDR1 and CDR2 from the germline V gene are MNHEY and SVGEGT. CDR3 nucleotides: TGTGCCAGCAGGCCTCTCGGACAGGGGGAATCAGATACGCAGTATTTT. Residues: CASRPLGQGESDTQYF.

The chain couples TRBV6-1 to TRBJ2-7; possibly TRBD2 for D (5 bases). The CDR3 totals 14 residues. Trimming pared 7 bases from V and 3 bases from J, leaving 16 bases between. Germline V gene sequence: CDR1 MNHNS, CDR2 SASEGT. The CDR3 loop is CASNPSGFDYEQYF. In DNA, the CDR3 is TGTGCCAGCAACCCCTCGGGGTTCGACTACGAGCAGTACTTC.

V usage is TRBV2 and J usage is TRBJ1-5; D remains unclear. The CDR3 is 15 residues long. Trimming stripped 1 base from V and 0 bases from J, with 7 bases between. Germline V gives CDR1 SNHLY, CDR2 FYNNEI. CDR3 DNA: TGTGCCAGCAGTGAAGGCCCGCTTAGCAATCAGCCCCAGCATTTT. Protein product: CASSEGPLSNQPQHF.

This sequence joins TRBV5-1 and TRBJ2-5; D not certain. In germline, CDR1 is SGHRS, CDR2 YFSETQ. Trimming pared 0 bases from V and 2 bases from J, leaving 8 bases between. This CDR3 contains 14 residues. The CDR3 spells CASSLVTVQETQYF. The CDR3 coding sequence is TGCGCCAGCAGCTTGGTGACTGTTCAAGAGACCCAGTACTTC.

The V call is TRBV5-1, the J call TRBJ2-2, with 8 bases that match TRBD2. Germline V gene data show CDR1 as SGHRS and CDR2 as YFSETQ. This CDR3 is 16 amino acids long. With V trimmed by 4 bases and J by 1 base, 6 bases remained unmatched. CDR3 sequence reads: CASSPVGTRNTGELFF. In DNA form, the CDR3 reads TGCGCCAGCAGCCCGGTGGGGACTAGGAACACCGGGGAGCTGTTTTTT.

This clonotype was detected only a few times. The gene calls are TRBV5-1 and TRBJ2-1, with a possible D match to TRBD2 (5 bases). Germline loops: CDR1 SGHRS, CDR2 YFSETQ. This CDR3 has 15 residues. V dropped 2 bases and J dropped 6 bases, with 15 bases sitting between them. The CDR3 DNA follows: TGCGCCAGCAGCTTAGAAACGGACTCGACCAATGAGCAGTTCTTC. Protein product: CASSLETDSTNEQFF.

This clonotype was counted between two and nine times. This chain links TRBV3-1 with TRBJ2-7; TRBD2 matches at 9 bases. Germline trimming cut 1 base from V and 3 bases from J; bases unmatched to any gene: 4. This CDR3 region has 15 residues. From germline, CDR1 is LGHDT and CDR2 YNNKEL (reference sequence). The CDR3 region has the DNA TGTGCCAGCAGCCAAGTCAGACTAGCGGTCTACGAGCAGTACTTC. It is translated as CASSQVRLAVYEQYF.

This clonotype was observed a few times. The chain has TRBV12-3 or TRBV12-4 and TRBJ1-4; 11 bases are shared with TRBD1. CDR3 length equals 15 residues. V was pared by 5 bases and J by 7 bases, with 6 bases of the junction left unmatched. CDR3 region: CASSPWTGGAEKLFF. Here the CDR3 DNA reads TGTGCCAGCAGTCCCTGGACAGGGGGCGCTGAAAAACTGTTTTTT.

This clonotype was seen more than once but under ten times. The chain combines TRBV5-1 with TRBJ2-1; TRBD2 matches 8 bases. The germline CDR1 and CDR2 sequences are SGHRS and YFSETQ. Trimming cost V 0 bases and J 5 bases; bases outside gene matches: 4. The CDR3 runs 15 residues. CDR3 region: CASSLVREAHNEQFF. DNA for the CDR3: TGCGCCAGCAGCTTGGTGCGGGAGGCCCACAATGAGCAGTTCTTC.

This chain's CDR3 is CSEGTESKIFF. In DNA form, the CDR3 reads TGCAGTGAGGGGACAGAAAGTAAAATTTTCTTT. The chain carries TRBV20-1 and TRBJ1-1, with 7 bases that match TRBD1. Germline assignment: CDR1 DFQATT and CDR2 SNEGSKA (reference sequence). This CDR3 has 11 amino acids. Germline trimming cut 7 bases from V and 13 bases from J; bases unmatched to any gene: 12.

The chain joins TRBV7-2 to TRBJ1-1; no clear D. Trimming pared 7 bases from V and 3 bases from J, leaving 18 bases between. The CDR3 loop spans 15 amino acids. The V gene's germline CDR1 is SGHTA and CDR2 FQGNSA. The CDR3 protein is CASTSRGPFDTEAFF. The CDR3 nucleotides are TGTGCCAGCACCTCCCGGGGTCCATTCGACACTGAAGCTTTCTTT.

This clonotype has a handful of counts. The chain links TRBV5-1 to TRBJ2-3; maybe TRBD2 (7 bases). This CDR3 has 15 amino acids. Trimming removed 4 bases at V and 5 bases at J, with 17 bases between. Germline-derived CDR1 and CDR2 are SGHRS and YFSETQ. CDR3 in DNA: TGCGCCAGCAGCGGGGGGGCCGGCGGCGGAGATACGCAGTATTTT. Protein sequence: CASSGGAGGGDTQYF.

This clonotype was seen a handful of times. V is TRBV12-3 or TRBV12-4 and J is TRBJ2-5, with D perhaps matching TRBD1 or TRBD2 (5 bases each). V gave up 7 bases and J gave up 5 bases, with 14 bases separating them. There are 13 residues in the CDR3. The CDR3 sequence: CASTNNWGETQYF. CDR3 sequence (DNA): TGTGCCAGCACCAATAACTGGGGGGAGACCCAGTACTTC.